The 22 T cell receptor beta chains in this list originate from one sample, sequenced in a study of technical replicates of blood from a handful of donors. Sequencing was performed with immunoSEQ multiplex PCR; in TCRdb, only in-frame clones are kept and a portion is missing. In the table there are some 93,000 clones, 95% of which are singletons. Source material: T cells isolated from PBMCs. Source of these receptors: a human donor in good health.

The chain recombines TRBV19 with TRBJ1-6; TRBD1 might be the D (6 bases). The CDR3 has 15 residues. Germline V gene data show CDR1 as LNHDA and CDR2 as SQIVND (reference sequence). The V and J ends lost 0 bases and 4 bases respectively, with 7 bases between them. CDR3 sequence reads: CASSIEDSYNSPLHF. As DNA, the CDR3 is TGTGCCAGTAGTATAGAGGACAGTTATAATTCACCCCTCCACTTT.

CDR3 nucleotide sequence: TGTGCCAGCAGCTTATCGACAGCGGGAGTCAGAGAGCAGTTCTTC. This translates into CASSLSTAGVREQFF. The chain combines TRBV7-2 with TRBJ2-1; 8 bases align to TRBD2. The V and J ends lost 2 bases and 10 bases, in that order; junction bases with no gene match: 10. The CDR3 is 15 amino acids. Germline assignment: CDR1 SGHTA and CDR2 FQGNSA.

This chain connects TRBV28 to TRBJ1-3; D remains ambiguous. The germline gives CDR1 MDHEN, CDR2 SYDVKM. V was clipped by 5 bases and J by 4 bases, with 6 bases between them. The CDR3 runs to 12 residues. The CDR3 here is CASSLRGNTIYF. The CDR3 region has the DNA TGTGCCAGCAGTCTGAGGGGAAACACCATATATTTT.

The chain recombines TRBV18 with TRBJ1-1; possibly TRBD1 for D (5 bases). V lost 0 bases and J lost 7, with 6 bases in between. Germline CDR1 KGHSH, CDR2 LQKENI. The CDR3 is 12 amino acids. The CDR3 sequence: CASSPPTGEAFF. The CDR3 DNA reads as TGTGCCAGCTCACCACCAACAGGTGAAGCTTTCTTT.

For the CDR3, the DNA is TGTGCCAGCAGCGTAGTGTTAACAGGGGATACTCTCGATACGCAGTATTTT. This codes for CASSVVLTGDTLDTQYF. The chain uses TRBV9 and TRBJ2-3; TRBD1 agrees at 7 bases. Germline trimming cut 0 bases from V and 6 bases from J; bases unmatched to any gene: 13. This CDR3 spans 17 amino acids. The germline V gene has CDR1 SGDLS and CDR2 YYNGEE.

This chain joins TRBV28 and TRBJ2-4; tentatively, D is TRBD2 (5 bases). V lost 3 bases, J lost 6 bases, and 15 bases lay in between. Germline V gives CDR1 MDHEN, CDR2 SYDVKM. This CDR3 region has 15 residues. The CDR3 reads CASSFNTRGRNIQYF. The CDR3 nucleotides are TGTGCCAGCAGTTTTAACACCCGGGGAAGAAACATTCAGTACTTC.

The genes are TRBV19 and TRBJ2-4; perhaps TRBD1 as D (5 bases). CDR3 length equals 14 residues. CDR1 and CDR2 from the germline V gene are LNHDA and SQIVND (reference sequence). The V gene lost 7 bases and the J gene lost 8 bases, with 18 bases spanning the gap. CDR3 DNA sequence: TGTGCCAGTATAGCCGGACACGGAAGCGACATTCAGTACTTC. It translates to CASIAGHGSDIQYF.

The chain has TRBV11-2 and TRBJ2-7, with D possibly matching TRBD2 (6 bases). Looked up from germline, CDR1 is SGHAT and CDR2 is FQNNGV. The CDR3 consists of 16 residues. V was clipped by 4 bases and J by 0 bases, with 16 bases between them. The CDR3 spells CASSSGRGLNSYEQYF. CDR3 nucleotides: TGTGCCAGCAGCTCAGGGCGGGGTTTGAACTCCTACGAGCAGTACTTC. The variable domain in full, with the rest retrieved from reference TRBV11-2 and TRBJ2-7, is EAGVAQSPRYKIIEKRQSVAFWCNPISGHATLYWYQQILGQGPKLLIQFQNNGVVDDSQLPKDRFSAERLKGVDSTLKIQPAKLEDSAVYLCASSSGRGLNSYEQYFGPGTRLTVT.

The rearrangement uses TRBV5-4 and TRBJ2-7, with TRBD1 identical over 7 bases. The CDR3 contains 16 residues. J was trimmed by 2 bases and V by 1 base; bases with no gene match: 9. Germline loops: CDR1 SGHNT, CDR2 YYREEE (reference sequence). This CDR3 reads CASSLRQGKTAYEQYF. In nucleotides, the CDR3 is TGTGCCAGCAGCTTGAGACAGGGAAAAACAGCCTACGAGCAGTACTTC.

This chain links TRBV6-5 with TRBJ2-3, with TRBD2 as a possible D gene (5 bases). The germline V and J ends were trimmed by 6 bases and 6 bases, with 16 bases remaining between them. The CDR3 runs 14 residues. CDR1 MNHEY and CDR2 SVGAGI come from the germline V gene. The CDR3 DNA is TGTGCCAGCAGCTCGAGAGAGGGAGCGGATACGCAGTATTTT. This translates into CASSSREGADTQYF.

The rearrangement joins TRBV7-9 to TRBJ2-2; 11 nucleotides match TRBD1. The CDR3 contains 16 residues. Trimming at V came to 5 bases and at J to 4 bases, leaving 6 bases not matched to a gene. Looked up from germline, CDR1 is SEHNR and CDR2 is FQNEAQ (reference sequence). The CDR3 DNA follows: TGTGCCAGCAGCCCCCGGACAGGGGGCTCCACCGGGGAGCTGTTTTTT. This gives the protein CASSPRTGGSTGELFF.

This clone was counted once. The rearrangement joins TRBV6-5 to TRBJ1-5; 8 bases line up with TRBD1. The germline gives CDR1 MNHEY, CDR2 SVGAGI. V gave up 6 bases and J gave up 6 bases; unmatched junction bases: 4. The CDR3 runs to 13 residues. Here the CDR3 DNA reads TGTGCCAGCAGCGGACAGGGAACTCAGCCCCAGCATTTT. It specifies CASSGQGTQPQHF.

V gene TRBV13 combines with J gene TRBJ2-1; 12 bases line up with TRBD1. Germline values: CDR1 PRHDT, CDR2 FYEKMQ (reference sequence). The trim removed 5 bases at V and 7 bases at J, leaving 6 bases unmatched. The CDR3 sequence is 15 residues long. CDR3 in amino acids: CASSPGQGAENEQFF. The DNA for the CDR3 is TGTGCCAGCAGCCCGGGACAGGGGGCGGAAAATGAGCAGTTCTTC.

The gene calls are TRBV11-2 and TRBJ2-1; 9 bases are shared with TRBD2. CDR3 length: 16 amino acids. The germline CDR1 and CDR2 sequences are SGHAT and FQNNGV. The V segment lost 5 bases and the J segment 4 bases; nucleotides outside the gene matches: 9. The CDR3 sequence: CASSPFSGGLYNEQFF. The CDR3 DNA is TGTGCCAGCAGCCCGTTTAGCGGGGGCCTTTACAATGAGCAGTTCTTC.

The DNA for the CDR3 is TGCGCCAGCAGCCAAGATCAATCGGGACAGGGGGCCTGGGGGGCCAAAAACATTCAGTACTTC. Translation gives CASSQDQSGQGAWGAKNIQYF. The chain carries TRBV4-1 and TRBJ2-4, with 12 bases matching TRBD1. CDR3 length: 21 residues. V dropped 0 bases and J dropped 1; count of bases not matched to a gene: 13. Germline V gives CDR1 MGHRA, CDR2 YSYEKL.

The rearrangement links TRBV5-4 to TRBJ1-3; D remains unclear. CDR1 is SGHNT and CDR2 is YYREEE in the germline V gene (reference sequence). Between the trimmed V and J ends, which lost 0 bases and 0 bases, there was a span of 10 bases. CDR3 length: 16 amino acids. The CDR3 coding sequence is TGTGCCAGCAGCTTGGTCAATGCTAACTCTGGAAACACCATATATTTT. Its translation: CASSLVNANSGNTIYF.

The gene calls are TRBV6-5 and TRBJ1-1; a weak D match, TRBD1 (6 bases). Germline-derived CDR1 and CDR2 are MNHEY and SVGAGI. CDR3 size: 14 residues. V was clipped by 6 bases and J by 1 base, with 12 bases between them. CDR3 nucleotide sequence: TGTGCCAGCAGCTCGAGGGGGGGGAACACTGAAGCTTTCTTT. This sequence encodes CASSSRGGNTEAFF.

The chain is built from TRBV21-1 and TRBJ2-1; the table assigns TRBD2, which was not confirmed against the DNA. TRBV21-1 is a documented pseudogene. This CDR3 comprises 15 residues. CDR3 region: CASSSSGSAYNEQFF. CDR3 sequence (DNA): TGTGCCAGCAGCTCGAGCGGGAGCGCCTACAATGAGCAGTTCTTC.

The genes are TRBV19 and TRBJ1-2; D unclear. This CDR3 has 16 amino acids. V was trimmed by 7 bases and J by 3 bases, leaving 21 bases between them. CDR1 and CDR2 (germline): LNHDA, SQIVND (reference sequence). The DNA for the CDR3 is TGTGCCAGTAATAGGCGGGAGGAGCCTGCTTACTATGGCTACACCTTC. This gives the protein CASNRREEPAYYGYTF.

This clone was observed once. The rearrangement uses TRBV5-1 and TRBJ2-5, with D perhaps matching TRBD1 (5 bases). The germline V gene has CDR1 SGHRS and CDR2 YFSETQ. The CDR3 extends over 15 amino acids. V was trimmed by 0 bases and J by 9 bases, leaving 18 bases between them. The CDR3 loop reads CASSLGVQGGVAQYF. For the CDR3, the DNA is TGCGCCAGCAGCTTGGGTGTCCAGGGCGGAGTGGCCCAGTACTTC.

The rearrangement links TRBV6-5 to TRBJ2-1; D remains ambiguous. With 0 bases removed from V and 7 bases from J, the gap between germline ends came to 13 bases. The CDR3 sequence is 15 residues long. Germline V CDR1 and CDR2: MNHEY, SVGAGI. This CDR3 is CASSYSANSRNEQFF. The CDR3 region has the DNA TGTGCCAGCAGTTACTCCGCGAACTCTCGAAATGAGCAGTTCTTC.

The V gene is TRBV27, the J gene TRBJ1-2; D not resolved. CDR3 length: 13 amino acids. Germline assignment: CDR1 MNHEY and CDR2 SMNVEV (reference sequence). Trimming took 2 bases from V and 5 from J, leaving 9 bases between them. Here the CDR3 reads CASSLGSSYGYTF. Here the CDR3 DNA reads TGTGCCAGCAGTTTAGGTAGTAGTTATGGCTACACCTTC.